Following are 11 T cell receptor beta chains from one sample sequenced in a study of memory CD4+ T cells and cytomegalovirus serostatus. The sort gate was single viable CD3+CD4+CD8-CD45RO+ cells for memory CD4+ T cells. Data came from immunoSEQ multiplex PCR; TCRdb stores just in-frame clones and leaves some out. The data contain about 60,000 clones, roughly 80% of them singletons. Sample: memory CD4+ T cells from blood. Source of these receptors: an adult in good health and CMV-seronegative.

The chain has TRBV18 and TRBJ1-5; D gene unclear. Germline V gives CDR1 KGHSH, CDR2 LQKENI. The CDR3 sequence is 15 residues long. Trimming stripped 6 bases from V and 0 bases from J, with 12 bases between. The CDR3 DNA is TGTGCCAGCTCCTTCGCCGGTGGTAGCAATCAGCCCCAGCATTTT. It yields the protein CASSFAGGSNQPQHF.

This CDR3 reads CASSPTSAGDEQFF. In DNA, the CDR3 is TGTGCCAGCAGCCCTACCTCGGCGGGCGATGAGCAGTTCTTC. V is TRBV7-3 and J is TRBJ2-1, with D maybe TRBD2 (5 bases). This CDR3 contains 14 residues. Germline V gene lookup returns CDR1 SGHTA and CDR2 FQGTGA. The V and J ends lost 5 bases and 8 bases respectively, with 16 bases between them.

This chain connects TRBV19 to TRBJ1-2; TRBD1 matches 10 bases. Trimming at V came to 3 bases and at J to 8 bases, leaving 3 bases not matched to a gene. This CDR3 has 13 residues. CDR1 is LNHDA, CDR2 SQIVND, per germline (reference sequence). Written as DNA, the CDR3 is TGTGCCAGTAGTATTGGGGACAGGGGCGGCTACACCTTC. Its protein is CASSIGDRGGYTF.

With respect to this clone: The sample contains more than one DNA sequence encoding this CDR3. V is TRBV29-1 and J is TRBJ1-2, with unresolved D. The germline V and J ends were trimmed by 3 bases and 4 bases, with 3 bases remaining between them. The CDR3 sequence is 10 residues long. The germline V gene has CDR1 SQVTM and CDR2 ANQGSEA. CDR3 region: CSVDSYGYTF. The DNA of the CDR3 is TGCAGCGTTGATAGCTATGGCTACACCTTC.

V and J are TRBV29-1 and TRBJ2-3, with D tentatively TRBD2 (5 bases). The CDR3 sequence is 11 residues long. V dropped 4 bases and J dropped 5 bases, with 7 bases sitting between them. Germline CDR1 SQVTM, CDR2 ANQGSEA. DNA of the CDR3: TGCAGCGTTGGTCGGGGAGATACGCAGTATTTT. This gives the protein CSVGRGDTQYF.

The chain employs TRBV7-6 and TRBJ1-1; D unclear. V was shortened by 4 bases and J by 0 bases, with 6 bases between the two germline ends. Germline CDR1 is SGHVS and CDR2 is FNYEAQ. There are 13 residues in the CDR3. The CDR3 DNA reads TGTGCCAGCAGCTGGGGAATGAACACTGAAGCTTTCTTT. Its translation is CASSWGMNTEAFF.

The chain joins TRBV4-1 to TRBJ1-2; D ambiguous. Germline V gives CDR1 MGHRA, CDR2 YSYEKL. The V end lost 1 base, the J end lost 0 bases, and 15 bases lay between the germline ends. The CDR3 has 17 residues. The chain's CDR3 is CASSQVDMGFTNYGYTF. As DNA, the CDR3 is TGCGCCAGCAGCCAAGTCGATATGGGATTCACTAACTATGGCTACACCTTC.

The V and J genes are TRBV18 and TRBJ1-3, with 10 bases identical to TRBD1. The CDR3 extends over 15 amino acids. V lost 5 bases, J lost 2 bases, and 3 bases stayed unmatched. CDR1 and CDR2 from the germline V gene are KGHSH and LQKENI. The CDR3 loop is CASSVDRGPGNTIYF. CDR3 nucleotide sequence: TGTGCCAGCTCAGTCGACAGGGGGCCTGGAAACACCATATATTTT.

The chain employs TRBV9 and TRBJ2-7; weak D call: TRBD1 (6 bases). Deletions cut 0 bases from V and 0 bases from J, with 10 bases between. The CDR3 extends over 15 amino acids. Germline V gene lookup returns CDR1 SGDLS and CDR2 YYNGEE. CDR3 loop: CASSVATGNSYEQYF. As DNA, the CDR3 is TGTGCCAGCAGCGTAGCAACAGGGAACTCCTACGAGCAGTACTTC.

This chain connects TRBV10-2 to TRBJ2-3, with 8 nucleotides matching TRBD2. V was pared by 3 bases and J by 7 bases, with 12 bases of the junction left unmatched. In germline, CDR1 is WSHSY, CDR2 SAAADI. The CDR3 is made up of 16 amino acids. The CDR3 is CASSDLSGERGYTQYF. The DNA of the CDR3 is TGCGCCAGCAGTGATCTTAGCGGGGAAAGGGGGTATACGCAGTATTTT.

This clone occurred a few times. The CDR3 coding sequence is TGTGCCATCAGCCCTGGCCTGGACGGTGAAAAACTGTTTTTT. Translating it yields CAISPGLDGEKLFF. The chain has TRBV10-3 and TRBJ1-4; no clear D gene. This CDR3 is 14 amino acids long. The germline CDR1 and CDR2 sequences are ENHRY and SYGVKD. Trimming took off 6 bases at V and 7 bases at J, with 15 bases between the two ends.